Presented here are 21 T cell receptor beta chains from one specimen sequenced in a study of technical replicates of blood from several donors. Only in-frame clones appear in the TCRdb table, and some are missing; sequencing was by immunoSEQ multiplex PCR. The sample lists some 15,000 clones, 82% seen once, with around 10% in the top ten. Sequences were obtained from PBMCs. All receptors derive from a human donor in good health. Some clones in this sample may be carry-over from other donors' samples.

V and J are TRBV7-3 and TRBJ2-3, with D maybe TRBD2 (6 bases). V lost 4 bases to trimming and J lost 8 bases, with 13 bases between them. Germline CDR1 reads SGHTA; CDR2 reads FQGTGA. There are 13 residues in the CDR3. The DNA for the CDR3 is TGTGCCAGCAGCTCTACGGGAGACAGTACGCAGTATTTT. It is translated as CASSSTGDSTQYF. Full variable domain (remainder filled in from reference TRBV7-3 and TRBJ2-3): GAGVSQTPSNKVTEKGKYVELRCDPISGHTALYWYRQSLGQGPEFLIYFQGTGAADDSGLPNDRFFAVRPEGSVSTLKIQRTERGDSAVYLCASSSTGDSTQYFGPGTRLTVL.

The genes are TRBV29-1 and TRBJ2-7; 7 bases are a match to TRBD2. The V gene's germline CDR1 is SQVTM and CDR2 ANQGSEA. The CDR3 is made up of 18 amino acids. Losses at the gene ends were 1 base for V and 5 bases for J; bases not matched to a gene: 20. In nucleotides, the CDR3 is TGCAGCGTTGAAGGCCTACGCACCCCTCTAGCGGCCCAGGACGAGCAGTACTTC. Protein sequence: CSVEGLRTPLAAQDEQYF.

This rearrangement joins TRBV4-1 to TRBJ1-2; the match to TRBD1 covers 7 bases. The germline V gene encodes CDR1 MGHRA and CDR2 YSYEKL. The CDR3 contains 13 residues. V shed 3 bases and J 4 bases; nucleotides not matched to a gene: 2. DNA for the CDR3: TGCGCCAGCAGCCACGGGACAGTCTATGGCTACACCTTC. Its translation is CASSHGTVYGYTF.

This sequence joins TRBV7-3 and TRBJ2-3, with D perhaps TRBD2 (5 bases). V lost 6 bases, J lost 5 bases, and 12 bases lay in between. The CDR3 runs to 13 residues. Germline V gene lookup returns CDR1 SGHTA and CDR2 FQGTGA. The CDR3 DNA reads TGTGCCAGCAGTCGGGAAGTCCAAGATACGCAGTATTTT. Translation: CASSREVQDTQYF.

The chain carries TRBV10-3 and TRBJ2-1, with TRBD2 as a possible D gene (7 bases). V lost 8 bases, J lost 3 bases, and 23 bases lay in between. Germline V gives CDR1 ENHRY, CDR2 SYGVKD. CDR3 length: 17 residues. CDR3 sequence reads: CAIASEKGGGYYNEQFF. CDR3 nucleotide sequence: TGTGCCATCGCCTCAGAAAAGGGAGGGGGGTACTACAATGAGCAGTTCTTC.

This clone has only a few counts. This chain joins TRBV7-9 and TRBJ1-5, with 10 bases fitting TRBD1. The CDR3 contains 14 residues. V gave up 4 bases and J gave up 4 bases; unmatched junction bases: 1. Germline assignment: CDR1 SEHNR and CDR2 FQNEAQ (reference sequence). The chain's CDR3 is CASSSGQGNQPQHF. Written as DNA, the CDR3 is TGTGCCAGCAGCTCGGGACAGGGGAATCAGCCCCAGCATTTT.

This clone was seen a handful of times. The gene calls are TRBV6-1 and TRBJ2-1, with 13 bases that match TRBD2. The CDR3 has 15 residues. V lost 5 bases and J lost 8; bases outside the gene matches: 6. Germline V CDR1 and CDR2: MNHNS, SASEGT. The CDR3 loop reads CASSKTSGRPDEQFF. CDR3 DNA: TGTGCCAGCAGTAAGACTAGCGGGAGGCCGGATGAGCAGTTCTTC.

This chain uses TRBV5-1 with TRBJ2-1; TRBD2 agrees at 11 bases. J lost 5 bases, V lost 4 bases, and 8 bases had no gene match. CDR3 size: 16 residues. Germline V CDR1 and CDR2: SGHRS, YFSETQ. In DNA form, the CDR3 reads TGCGCCAGCAGCCTATCACTAGCGGGAGCTAACAATGAGCAGTTCTTC. Its protein product is CASSLSLAGANNEQFF.

The chain combines TRBV27 with TRBJ2-1; the match to TRBD2 covers 10 bases. This CDR3 is 14 amino acids long. Trimming removed 10 bases from V and 8 bases from J; junction bases left unmatched: 11. Germline CDR1 is MNHEY and CDR2 is SMNVEV (reference sequence). The CDR3: CATSLGTSVDEQFF. CDR3 bases: TGTGCCACCTCGTTAGGGACTAGCGTCGATGAGCAGTTCTTC.

The V and J genes are TRBV20-1 and TRBJ2-7; D is ambiguous. This CDR3 is built from 10 residues. Germline V gene sequence: CDR1 DFQATT, CDR2 SNEGSKA (reference sequence). V was clipped by 6 bases and J by 5 bases, with 8 bases between them. CDR3 region: CSAYRDEQYF. CDR3 nucleotide sequence: TGCAGTGCCTACCGGGACGAGCAGTACTTC.

CDR3 sequence reads: CASRRGRPTPGEQYF. CDR3 bases: TGTGCCAGCAGAAGAGGGAGACCTACCCCGGGGGAGCAGTACTTC. The J gene is TRBJ2-7, the V gene TRBV2; maybe TRBD2 (5 bases). Germline CDR1 SNHLY, CDR2 FYNNEI. The CDR3 runs to 15 residues. V lost 6 bases and J lost 7, with 22 bases in between.

The J gene is TRBJ1-1, the V gene TRBV10-2; D is possibly TRBD1 (6 bases). Trimming left V 11 bases short and J 1 base short, with 11 bases between. The germline gives CDR1 WSHSY, CDR2 SAAADI. The CDR3 contains 12 residues. This CDR3 is CAGQDRNTEAFF. CDR3 nucleotide sequence: TGCGCCGGTCAGGACAGGAACACTGAAGCTTTCTTT.

This sequence joins TRBV29-1 and TRBJ2-1, with unresolved D. Per the germline V gene, CDR1 is SQVTM and CDR2 is ANQGSEA. This CDR3 contains 11 residues. V was shortened by 7 bases and J by 3 bases, with 7 bases between the two germline ends. The CDR3 is CSARVYNEQFF. Here the CDR3 DNA reads TGCAGCGCCCGGGTCTACAATGAGCAGTTCTTC.

The chain recombines TRBV11-2 with TRBJ2-7; weak D call: TRBD1 (5 bases). Per the germline V gene, CDR1 is SGHAT and CDR2 is FQNNGV. Trimming removed 4 bases at V and 2 bases at J, with 15 bases between. CDR3 size: 15 residues. This CDR3 reads CASSYRTGPPYEQYF. The CDR3 nucleotides are TGTGCCAGCAGCTACAGGACCGGTCCCCCCTACGAGCAGTACTTC.

V and J are TRBV30 and TRBJ2-7; D possibly corresponds to TRBD1 (6 bases). The CDR3 runs to 14 residues. Germline values: CDR1 GTSNPN, CDR2 SVGIG (reference sequence). The germline V and J ends were trimmed by 7 bases and 0 bases, with 16 bases remaining between them. The CDR3 loop reads CASIPGQGSYEQYF. The CDR3, as DNA: TGTGCCTCAATACCGGGACAAGGCTCCTACGAGCAGTACTTC.

The rearrangement uses TRBV2 and TRBJ1-4; TRBD1 aligns across 7 bases. The length of the CDR3 is 15 residues. V was clipped by 6 bases and J by 5 bases; unmatched bases: 9. Germline V gives CDR1 SNHLY, CDR2 FYNNEI. The CDR3: CASRSRDRVNEKLFF. CDR3 in DNA: TGTGCCAGCAGAAGCCGGGACAGAGTAAATGAAAAACTGTTTTTT.

The V and J genes are TRBV7-6 and TRBJ2-1; TRBD2 aligns across 8 bases. The CDR3 loop spans 15 amino acids. V lost 5 bases, J lost 4 bases, and 7 bases stayed unmatched. Germline CDR1 reads SGHVS; CDR2 reads FNYEAQ. CDR3 protein: CASSRGLGGYNEQFF. The CDR3 DNA sequence: TGTGCCAGCAGCCGGGGACTAGGAGGGTACAATGAGCAGTTCTTC.

This sequence joins TRBV5-6 and TRBJ2-7; 8 nucleotides line up with TRBD1. This CDR3 region has 14 residues. Germline values: CDR1 SGHDT, CDR2 YYEEEE. With V trimmed by 3 bases and J by 5 bases, 7 bases remained unmatched. In nucleotides, the CDR3 is TGTGCCAGCAGCTGGACAGGGTCGGGGGACGAGCAGTACTTC. Protein sequence: CASSWTGSGDEQYF.

The chain combines TRBV27 with TRBJ2-2; D gene uncertain. The CDR3 spans 14 residues. Trimming pared 5 bases from V and 6 bases from J, leaving 13 bases between. CDR1 is MNHEY, CDR2 SMNVEV, per germline (reference sequence). For the CDR3, the DNA is TGTGCCAGCAGTCCCGCGTTAGCCCCCGGGGAGCTGTTTTTT. It encodes CASSPALAPGELFF.

The genes are TRBV2 and TRBJ2-7; D perhaps matches TRBD2 (6 bases). The V gene lost 3 bases and the J gene lost 3 bases, with 15 bases spanning the gap. Germline V gene data show CDR1 as SNHLY and CDR2 as FYNNEI. The CDR3 runs 15 residues. This CDR3 is CASSDQAGIIYEQYF. CDR3 bases: TGTGCCAGCAGTGATCAAGCGGGTATAATCTACGAGCAGTACTTC.

The gene calls are TRBV27 and TRBJ1-2; 8 bases are shared with TRBD1. The V segment lost 4 bases and the J segment 6 bases; nucleotides outside the gene matches: 7. The germline gives CDR1 MNHEY, CDR2 SMNVEV (reference sequence). CDR3 length equals 14 residues. For the CDR3, the DNA is TGTGCCAGCAGTTCGGACAGGGCTTTTGATGGCTACACCTTC. Residues: CASSSDRAFDGYTF.